Below are 11 T cell receptor beta chains sequenced from a single sample in a study of OX40 agonist ivuxolimab in advanced cancers. The method was immunoSEQ multiplex PCR; TCRdb's version includes in-frame clones alone and lacks a portion of them. The sample carries 60,000 to 70,000 clones, 80% recorded once. The sequencing here drew on CD4+ or CD8+ T cells sorted from blood, taken in a trial of the OX40 agonist ivuxolimab. All receptors derive from an adult with an advanced solid tumor such as melanoma, head and neck, liver or kidney cancer.

This rearrangement joins TRBV6-5 to TRBJ1-4, with 9 bases aligning to TRBD1. Unmatched junction bases numbered 6, after V lost 2 bases and J lost 8 bases. Germline CDR1 MNHEY, CDR2 SVGAGI. CDR3 size: 15 residues. The CDR3 region is CASSYRDRGAEKLFF. The DNA of the CDR3 is TGTGCCAGCAGTTACCGAGACAGGGGGGCGGAAAAACTGTTTTTT.

This chain joins TRBV6-5 and TRBJ1-1; a weak D match, TRBD1 (6 bases). The CDR3 has 13 amino acids. Per the germline V gene, CDR1 is MNHEY and CDR2 is SVGAGI. V was shortened by 0 bases and J by 6 bases, with 8 bases between the two germline ends. CDR3 residues: CASSYSGQSEAFF. DNA of the CDR3: TGTGCCAGCAGTTACTCAGGACAGTCTGAAGCTTTCTTT.

The rearrangement uses TRBV4-1 and TRBJ1-1, with D possibly TRBD1 on 6 matching bases. This CDR3 comprises 14 residues. Trimming left V 1 base short and J 5 bases short, with 11 bases between. Germline V gene lookup returns CDR1 MGHRA and CDR2 YSYEKL. CDR3 loop: CASSQAGAETEAFF. The CDR3 nucleotides read TGCGCCAGCAGCCAAGCGGGGGCTGAGACTGAAGCTTTCTTT.

CDR3 in DNA: TGTGCCAGCTCAACCGGGACATACCTCTACGAGCAGTACTTC. It yields the protein CASSTGTYLYEQYF. The rearrangement uses TRBV18 and TRBJ2-7; tentatively, D is TRBD1 (6 bases). Trimming took 5 bases from V and 3 from J, leaving 14 bases between them. Germline CDR1 KGHSH, CDR2 LQKENI. The CDR3 has 14 residues.

The V and J genes are TRBV9 and TRBJ2-2; 8 bases are a match to TRBD2. Germline CDR1 SGDLS, CDR2 YYNGEE. This CDR3 contains 16 residues. V lost 3 bases, J lost 4 bases, and 8 bases stayed unmatched. The CDR3 DNA sequence: TGTGCCAGCAGCGCGGAGGGTCTAGCGGGCACCGGGGAGCTGTTTTTT. Protein: CASSAEGLAGTGELFF.

This clone was counted a few times. The chain combines TRBV7-2 with TRBJ2-5; D uncertain. V shed 2 bases and J shed 3 bases, with 1 base lying between them. This CDR3 is built from 11 residues. CDR1 SGHTA and CDR2 FQGNSA come from the germline V gene. This CDR3 is CASSLKETQYF. In DNA form, the CDR3 reads TGTGCCAGCAGCTTAAAAGAGACCCAGTACTTC.

This chain links TRBV19 with TRBJ1-2, with D possibly being TRBD1 (5 bases). CDR3 length equals 15 residues. Germline V lookup: CDR1 LNHDA, CDR2 SQIVND (reference sequence). Trimming removed 2 bases at V and 5 bases at J, with 15 bases between. CDR3: CASSILGVRKYGYTF. The CDR3 nucleotides are TGTGCCAGTAGTATACTGGGGGTAAGAAAATATGGCTACACCTTC.

The chain couples TRBV5-4 to TRBJ2-1, with unresolved D. The length of the CDR3 is 14 residues. Germline CDR1 and CDR2: SGHNT and YYREEE (reference sequence). V shed 3 bases and J shed 5 bases, with 12 bases lying between them. CDR3: CASSSHNEDNEQFF. CDR3 nucleotides: TGTGCCAGCAGCTCACACAATGAAGACAATGAGCAGTTCTTC.

The chain links TRBV7-8 to TRBJ2-7; D ambiguous. V was pared by 5 bases and J by 6 bases, with 11 bases between. Per germline, CDR1 SGHVS and CDR2 FQNEAQ. The CDR3 covers 12 residues. CDR3 loop: CASSNNEAEQYF. In DNA, the CDR3 is TGTGCCAGCAGCAACAATGAAGCCGAGCAGTACTTC.

This chain uses TRBV7-7 with TRBJ2-1; maybe TRBD1 (6 bases). CDR3 length: 14 residues. Germline loops: CDR1 SSHAT, CDR2 FNYEAQ (reference sequence). V dropped 6 bases and J dropped 7 bases, with 16 bases sitting between them. The CDR3: CASSPRGPGNEQFF. The CDR3 coding sequence is TGTGCCAGCAGTCCCAGGGGTCCGGGAAATGAGCAGTTCTTC.

The chain recombines TRBV5-4 with TRBJ2-2; 11 bases match TRBD2. V was pared by 4 bases and J by 6 bases, with 11 bases of the junction left unmatched. The germline gives CDR1 SGHNT, CDR2 YYREEE (reference sequence). This CDR3 has 17 residues. Here the CDR3 DNA reads TGTGCCAGCAGCCCCGGACTAGCGGGCCGAGGGGCCGGGGAGCTGTTTTTT. As protein: CASSPGLAGRGAGELFF.